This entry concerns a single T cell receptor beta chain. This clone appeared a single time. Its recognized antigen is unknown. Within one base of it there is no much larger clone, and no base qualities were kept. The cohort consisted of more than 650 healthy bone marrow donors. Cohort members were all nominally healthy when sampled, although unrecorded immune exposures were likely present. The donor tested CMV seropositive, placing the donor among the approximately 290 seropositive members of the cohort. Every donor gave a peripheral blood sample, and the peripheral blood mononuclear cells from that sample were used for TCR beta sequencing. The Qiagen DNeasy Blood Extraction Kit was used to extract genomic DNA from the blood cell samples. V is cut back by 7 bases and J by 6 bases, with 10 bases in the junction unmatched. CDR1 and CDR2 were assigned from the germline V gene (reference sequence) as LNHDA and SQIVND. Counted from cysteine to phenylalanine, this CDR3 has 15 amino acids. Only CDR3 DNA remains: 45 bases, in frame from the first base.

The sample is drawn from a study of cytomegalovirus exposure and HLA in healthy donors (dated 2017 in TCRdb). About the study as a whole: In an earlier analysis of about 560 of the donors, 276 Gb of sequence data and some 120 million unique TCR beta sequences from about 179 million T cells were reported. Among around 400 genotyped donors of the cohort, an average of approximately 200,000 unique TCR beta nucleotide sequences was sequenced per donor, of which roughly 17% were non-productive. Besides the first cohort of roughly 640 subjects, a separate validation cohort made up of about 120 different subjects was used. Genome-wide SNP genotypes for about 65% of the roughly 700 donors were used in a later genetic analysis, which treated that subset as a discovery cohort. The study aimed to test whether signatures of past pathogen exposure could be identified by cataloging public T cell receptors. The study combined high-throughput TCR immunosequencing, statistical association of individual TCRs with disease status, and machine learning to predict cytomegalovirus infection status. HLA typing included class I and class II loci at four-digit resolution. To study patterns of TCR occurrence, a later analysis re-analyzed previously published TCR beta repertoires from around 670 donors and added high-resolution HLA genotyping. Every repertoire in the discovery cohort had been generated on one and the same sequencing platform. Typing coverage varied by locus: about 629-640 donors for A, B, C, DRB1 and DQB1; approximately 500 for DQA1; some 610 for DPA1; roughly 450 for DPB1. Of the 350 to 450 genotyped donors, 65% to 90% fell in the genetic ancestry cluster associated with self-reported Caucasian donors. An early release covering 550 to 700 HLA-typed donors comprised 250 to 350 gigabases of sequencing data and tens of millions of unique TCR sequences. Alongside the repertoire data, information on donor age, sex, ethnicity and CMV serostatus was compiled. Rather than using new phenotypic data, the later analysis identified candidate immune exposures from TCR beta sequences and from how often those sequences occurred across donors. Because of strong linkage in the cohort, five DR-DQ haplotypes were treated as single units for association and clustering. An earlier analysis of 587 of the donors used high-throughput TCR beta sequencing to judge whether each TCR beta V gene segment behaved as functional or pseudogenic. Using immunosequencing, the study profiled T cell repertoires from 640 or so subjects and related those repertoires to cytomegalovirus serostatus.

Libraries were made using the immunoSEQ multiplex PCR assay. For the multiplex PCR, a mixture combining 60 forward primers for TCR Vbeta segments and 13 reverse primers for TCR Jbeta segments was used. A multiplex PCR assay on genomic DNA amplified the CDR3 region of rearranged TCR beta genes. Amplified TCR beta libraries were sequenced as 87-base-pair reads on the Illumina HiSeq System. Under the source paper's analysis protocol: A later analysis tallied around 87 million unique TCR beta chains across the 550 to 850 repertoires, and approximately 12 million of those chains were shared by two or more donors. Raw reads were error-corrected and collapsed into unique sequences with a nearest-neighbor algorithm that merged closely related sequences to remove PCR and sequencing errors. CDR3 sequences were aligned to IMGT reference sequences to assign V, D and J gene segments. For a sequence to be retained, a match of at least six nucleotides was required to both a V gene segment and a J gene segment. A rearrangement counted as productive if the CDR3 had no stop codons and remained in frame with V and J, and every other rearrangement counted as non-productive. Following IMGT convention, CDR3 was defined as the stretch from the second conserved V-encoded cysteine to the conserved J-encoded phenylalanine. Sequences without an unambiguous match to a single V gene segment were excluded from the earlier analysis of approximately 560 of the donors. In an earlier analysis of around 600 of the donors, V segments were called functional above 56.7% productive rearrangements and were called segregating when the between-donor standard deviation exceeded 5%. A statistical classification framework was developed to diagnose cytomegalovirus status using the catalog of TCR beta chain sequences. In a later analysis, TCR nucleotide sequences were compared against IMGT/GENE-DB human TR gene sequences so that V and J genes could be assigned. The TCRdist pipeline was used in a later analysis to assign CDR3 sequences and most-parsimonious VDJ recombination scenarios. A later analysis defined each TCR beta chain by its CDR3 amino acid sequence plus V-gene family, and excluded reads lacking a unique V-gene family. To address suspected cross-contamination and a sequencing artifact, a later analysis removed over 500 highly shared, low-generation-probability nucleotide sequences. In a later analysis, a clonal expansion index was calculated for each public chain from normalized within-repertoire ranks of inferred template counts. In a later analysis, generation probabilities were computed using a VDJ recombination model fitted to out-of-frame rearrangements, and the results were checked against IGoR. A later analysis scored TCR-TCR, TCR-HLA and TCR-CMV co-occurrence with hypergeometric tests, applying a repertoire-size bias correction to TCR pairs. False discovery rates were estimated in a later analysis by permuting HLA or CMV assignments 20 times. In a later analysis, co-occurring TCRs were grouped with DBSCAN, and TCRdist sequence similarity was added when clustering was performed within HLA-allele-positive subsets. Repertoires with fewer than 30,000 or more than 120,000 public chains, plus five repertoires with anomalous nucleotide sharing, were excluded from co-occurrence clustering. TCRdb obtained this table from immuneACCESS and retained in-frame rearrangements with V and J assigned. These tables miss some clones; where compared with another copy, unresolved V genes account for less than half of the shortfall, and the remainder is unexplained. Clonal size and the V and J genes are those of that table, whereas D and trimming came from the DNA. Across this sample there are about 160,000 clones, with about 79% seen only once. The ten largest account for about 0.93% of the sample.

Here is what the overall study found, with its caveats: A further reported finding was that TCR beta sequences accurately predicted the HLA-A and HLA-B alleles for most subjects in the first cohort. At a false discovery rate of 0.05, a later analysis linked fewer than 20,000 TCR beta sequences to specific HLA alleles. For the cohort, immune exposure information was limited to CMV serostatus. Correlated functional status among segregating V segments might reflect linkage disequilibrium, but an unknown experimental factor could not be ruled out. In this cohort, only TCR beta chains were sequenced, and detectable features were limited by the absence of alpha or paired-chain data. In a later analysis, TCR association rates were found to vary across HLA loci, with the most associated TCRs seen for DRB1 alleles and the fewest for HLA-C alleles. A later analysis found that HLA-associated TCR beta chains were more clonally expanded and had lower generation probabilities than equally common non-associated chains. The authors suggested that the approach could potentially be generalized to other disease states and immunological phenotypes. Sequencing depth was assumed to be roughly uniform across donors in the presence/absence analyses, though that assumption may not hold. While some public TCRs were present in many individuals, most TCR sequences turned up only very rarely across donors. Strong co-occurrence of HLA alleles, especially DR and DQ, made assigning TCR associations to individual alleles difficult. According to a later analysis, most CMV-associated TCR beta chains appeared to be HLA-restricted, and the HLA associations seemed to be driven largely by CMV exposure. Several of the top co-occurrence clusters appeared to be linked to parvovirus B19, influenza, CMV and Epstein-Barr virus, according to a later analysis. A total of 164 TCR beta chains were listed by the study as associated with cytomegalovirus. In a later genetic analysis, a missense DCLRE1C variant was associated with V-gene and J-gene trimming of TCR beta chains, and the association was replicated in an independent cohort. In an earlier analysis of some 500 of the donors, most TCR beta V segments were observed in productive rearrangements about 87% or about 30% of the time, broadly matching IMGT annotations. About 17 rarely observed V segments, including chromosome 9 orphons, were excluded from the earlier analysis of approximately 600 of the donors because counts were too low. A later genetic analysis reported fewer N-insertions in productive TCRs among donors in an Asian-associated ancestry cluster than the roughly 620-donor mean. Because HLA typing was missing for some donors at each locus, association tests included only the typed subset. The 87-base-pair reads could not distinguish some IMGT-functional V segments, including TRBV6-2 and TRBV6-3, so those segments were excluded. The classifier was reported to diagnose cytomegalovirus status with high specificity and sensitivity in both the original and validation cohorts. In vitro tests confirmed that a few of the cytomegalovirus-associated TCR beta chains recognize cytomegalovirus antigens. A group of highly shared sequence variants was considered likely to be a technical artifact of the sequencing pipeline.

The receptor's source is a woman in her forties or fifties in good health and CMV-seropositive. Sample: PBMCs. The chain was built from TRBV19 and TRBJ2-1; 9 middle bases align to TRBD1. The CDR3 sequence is CASNLGSTGGNEQFF. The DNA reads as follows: TGTGCCAGTAATCTAGGTTCGACAGGGGGCAATGAGCAGTTCTTC.